Below, one T cell receptor (beta chain) is given with its context. V gave up 0 bases and J gave up 3 bases, with 10 bases separating them. The CDR3 runs 14 residues. Germline V CDR1 and CDR2: GTSNPN, SVGIG (reference sequence). The data were obtained in a study of patients and donors after allogeneic stem cell transplantation. TCRdb analysed the RT-PCR reads with MiXCR anew, one entry per CDR3 protein. The top ten clones hold roughly 6% of a sample with roughly 960,000 distinct CDR3 sequences, 15% to 20% of them seen once. The rearrangement links TRBV30 to TRBJ2-3; perhaps TRBD2 as D (6 bases). This sequence was found in a human donor who was either an allogeneic HSCT recipient or a stem cell or donor lymphocyte infusion donor (not recorded which). It is not recorded whose cells these are; they may come from a transplant donor. Sequences were obtained from blood, either unsorted or a sorted T cell fraction (not recorded which). The CDR3 reads CAWSVGGKTDTQYF. The DNA for the CDR3 is TGTGCCTGGAGTGTAGGCGGGAAGACAGATACGCAGTATTTT. Supplemented by reference TRBV30 and TRBJ2-3, the full variable domain reads SQTIHQWPATLVQPVGSPLSLECTVEGTSNPNLYWYRQAAGRGLQLLFYSVGIGQISSEVPQNLSASRPQDRQFILSSKKLLLSDSGFYLCAWSVGGKTDTQYFGPGTRLTVL.